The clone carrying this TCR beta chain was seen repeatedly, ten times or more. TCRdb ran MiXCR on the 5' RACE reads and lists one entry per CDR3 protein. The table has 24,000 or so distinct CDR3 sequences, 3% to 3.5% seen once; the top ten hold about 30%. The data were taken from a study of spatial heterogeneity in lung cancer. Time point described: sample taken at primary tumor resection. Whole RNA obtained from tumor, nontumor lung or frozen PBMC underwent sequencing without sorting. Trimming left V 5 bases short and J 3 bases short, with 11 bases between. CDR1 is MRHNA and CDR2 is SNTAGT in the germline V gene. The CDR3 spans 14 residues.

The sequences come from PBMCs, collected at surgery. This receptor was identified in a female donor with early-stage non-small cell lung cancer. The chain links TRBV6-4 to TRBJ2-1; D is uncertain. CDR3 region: CASSPTSNYNEQFF. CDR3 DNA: TGTGCCAGCAGTCCAACCTCTAACTACAATGAGCAGTTCTTC.